Detailed here is one TCR beta chain. The antigen remains unidentified. The record originates from a study of response to subunit inactivated influenza vaccine. Overall study results and limits: Researchers suggested that each seasonal influenza vaccination recruits few new T cells.

CDR3 length: 16 residues. The junction had 10 bases not matched to a gene; V was cut back by 5 bases and J by 6 bases. Germline loops: CDR1 SGHKS, CDR2 YYEKEE (reference sequence). MiXCR, run by TCRdb on the RT-PCR reads, gives a single entry per CDR3 protein. Of a few hundred thousand distinct CDR3 sequences in the sample, around 15% are singletons; the top ten hold 8.5% to 14%. The material sequenced was PBMCs from blood, taken roughly 12 days after vaccination. The sequence derives from a man between 45 and 60 years old who received an inactivated influenza vaccine. The chain is built from TRBV5-5 and TRBJ2-1, with 11 positions matching TRBD2. The CDR3 spells CASRFTGLAAINEQFF. The CDR3, as DNA: TGTGCCAGCAGGTTTACGGGACTAGCGGCAATCAATGAGCAGTTCTTC.